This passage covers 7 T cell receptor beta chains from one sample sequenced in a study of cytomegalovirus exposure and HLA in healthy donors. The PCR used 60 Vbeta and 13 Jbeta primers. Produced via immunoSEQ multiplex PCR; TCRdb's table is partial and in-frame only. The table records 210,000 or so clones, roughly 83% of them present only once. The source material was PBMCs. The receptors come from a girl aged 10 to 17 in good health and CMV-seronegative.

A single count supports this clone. CDR3 amino acids: CASSFGWADRNTIYF. CDR3 nucleotides: TGTGCCAGCAGCTTTGGCTGGGCCGATAGAAACACCATATATTTT. The chain is built from TRBV5-8 and TRBJ1-3, with D hard to call. The V end was cut by 2 bases, the J end by 5 bases, with 14 bases between. The CDR3 is 15 amino acids. The V gene's germline CDR1 is SGHTS and CDR2 YDEGEE. Complete variable domain (other parts from reference TRBV5-8 and TRBJ1-3): EAGVTQSPTHLIKTRGQQATLRCSPISGHTSVYWYQQALGLGLQFLLWYDEGEERNRGNFPPRFSGRQFPNYSSELNVNALELEDSALYLCASSFGWADRNTIYFGEGSWLTVV.

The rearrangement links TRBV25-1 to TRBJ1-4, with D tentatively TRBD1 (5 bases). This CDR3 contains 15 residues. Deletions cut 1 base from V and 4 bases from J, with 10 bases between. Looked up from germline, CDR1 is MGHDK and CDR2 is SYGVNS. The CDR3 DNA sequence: TGTGCCAGCAGTGAATGGAGGGGATATAATGAAAAACTGTTTTTT. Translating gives CASSEWRGYNEKLFF.

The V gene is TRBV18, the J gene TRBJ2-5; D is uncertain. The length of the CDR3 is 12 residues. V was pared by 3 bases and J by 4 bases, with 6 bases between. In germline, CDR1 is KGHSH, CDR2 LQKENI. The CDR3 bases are TGTGCCAGCTCACCCGATAGAGAGACCCAGTACTTC. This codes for CASSPDRETQYF.

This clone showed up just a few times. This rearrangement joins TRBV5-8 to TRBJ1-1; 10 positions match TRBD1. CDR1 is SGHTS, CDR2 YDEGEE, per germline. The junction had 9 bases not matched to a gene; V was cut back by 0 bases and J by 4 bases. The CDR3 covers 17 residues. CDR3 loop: CASSLVGGQGRVTEAFF. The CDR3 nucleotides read TGTGCCAGCAGCTTGGTGGGGGGACAGGGGAGGGTCACTGAAGCTTTCTTT.

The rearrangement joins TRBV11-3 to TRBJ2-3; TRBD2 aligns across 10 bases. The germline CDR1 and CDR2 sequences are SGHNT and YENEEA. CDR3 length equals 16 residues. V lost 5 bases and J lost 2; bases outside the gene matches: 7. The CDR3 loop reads CASSPIAGGATDTQYF. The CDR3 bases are TGTGCCAGCAGCCCCATAGCGGGGGGCGCCACAGATACGCAGTATTTT.

The CDR3 loop is CASSIGFAKDTQYF. The DNA of the CDR3 is TGTGCCAGTAGTATAGGATTTGCTAAGGATACGCAGTATTTT. The chain recombines TRBV19 with TRBJ2-3; D gene uncertain. The CDR3 extends over 14 amino acids. In germline, CDR1 is LNHDA, CDR2 SQIVND (reference sequence). Between the trimmed V and J ends, which lost 1 base and 6 bases, there was a span of 11 bases.

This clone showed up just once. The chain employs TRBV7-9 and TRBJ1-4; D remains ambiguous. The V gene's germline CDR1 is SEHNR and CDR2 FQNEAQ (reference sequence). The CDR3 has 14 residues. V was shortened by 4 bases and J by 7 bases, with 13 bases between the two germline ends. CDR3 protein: CASSSSGPVEKLFF. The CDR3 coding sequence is TGTGCCAGCAGCTCATCTGGGCCAGTTGAAAAACTGTTTTTT.